This T cell receptor (beta chain) was profiled in a study of neurological immune-mediated disorders. General study findings and limits: In multiple sclerosis patients, the repertoire cluster was unrelated to clinical or MRI findings. Patients with HTLV-1-associated myelopathy showed the most TCR clonal expansion. Those with multiple sclerosis showed the least, falling below healthy controls. Private repertoires in all groups were suggested by the absence of shared CDR3 amino acid sequences among expanded clones across subjects.

PBMCs numbering 2 million and stored at -80 C yielded the unsorted libraries. Turning to this clonotype: The antigen is not known.

TCRdb re-called the 5' RACE reads with MiXCR, one entry per CDR3 protein. The table lists tens of thousands of distinct CDR3 sequences, 3.8% of them singletons. This TCR derives from a man in his thirties or forties with multiple sclerosis. Sequencing input: PBMCs.

The DNA of the CDR3 is TGTGCCAGCAGCCAAGGGAGACAGACAGGCGCGAGCTCCTACGAGCAGTACTTC. Protein: CASSQGRQTGASSYEQYF. V is TRBV3-1 and J is TRBJ2-7; weak D call: TRBD1 (6 bases). Germline-derived CDR1 and CDR2 are LGHDT and YNNKEL (reference sequence). The germline V and J ends were trimmed by 1 base and 0 bases, with 19 bases remaining between them. CDR3 length equals 18 residues.